Shown below are 22 T cell receptor beta chains from a single sample sequenced in a study of blood T cell repertoires in COVID-19. Repertoires were generated with immunoSEQ multiplex PCR, while TCRdb's copy carries only in-frame clones and drops some. In the table there are approximately 190,000 clones, around 83% of which are singletons. Sequencing was carried out using peripheral blood. These receptors were taken from a woman aged 40 to 50 with acute or convalescent COVID-19.

CDR3: CASSQVFGTSETGELFF. In nucleotides, the CDR3 is TGTGCCAGCAGCCAAGTCTTCGGGACTAGCGAGACCGGGGAGCTGTTTTTT. This chain connects TRBV3-1 (or the pseudogene TRBV3-2) to TRBJ2-2; 10 bases line up with TRBD2. V gave up 1 base and J gave up 5 bases; unmatched junction bases: 7. In germline, CDR1 is LGHDT, CDR2 YNNKEL (reference sequence). The CDR3 is 17 amino acids.

This clone was picked up a small number of times. The V and J genes are TRBV13 and TRBJ1-6, with 7 bases that match TRBD1. Germline CDR1 reads PRHDT; CDR2 reads FYEKMQ (reference sequence). Trimming took 6 bases from V and 7 from J; bases not matched to a gene: 12. The CDR3 length is 16 residues. The CDR3 spells CASRSTTTGWNSPLHF. In nucleotides, the CDR3 is TGTGCCAGCAGGAGTACAACGACAGGGTGGAATTCACCCCTCCACTTT.

The chain is built from TRBV9 and TRBJ2-1; TRBD2 is a possible D gene (5 bases). CDR3 length equals 12 residues. CDR1 and CDR2 (germline): SGDLS, YYNGEE. The V gene lost 2 bases and the J gene lost 8 bases, with 8 bases spanning the gap. The CDR3 coding sequence is TGTGCCAGCAGCGTTGGGAGCGATGAGCAGTTCTTC. Translation: CASSVGSDEQFF.

The chain uses TRBV5-5 and TRBJ1-6; 7 positions agree with TRBD1. The CDR3 sequence is 14 residues long. With V trimmed by 4 bases and J by 8 bases, 6 bases remained unmatched. Germline V gene sequence: CDR1 SGHKS, CDR2 YYEKEE (reference sequence). The DNA for the CDR3 is TGTGCCAGCAGCCCCGACAGGGTACATTCACCCCTCCACTTT. It codes for CASSPDRVHSPLHF.

This clone was observed once. Written as DNA, the CDR3 is TGCAGCGCCCAGGGAGGTTTGGGACACACTGAAGCTTTCTTT. Translation: CSAQGGLGHTEAFF. The V gene is TRBV29-1, the J gene TRBJ1-1, with D possibly being TRBD1 (5 bases). Trimming took off 7 bases at V and 3 bases at J, with 18 bases between the two ends. CDR3 size: 14 residues. CDR1 and CDR2 (germline): SQVTM, ANQGSEA.

The V gene is TRBV12-5, the J gene TRBJ2-1; TRBD2 is a possible D gene (5 bases). The V gene lost 6 bases and the J gene lost 9 bases, with 15 bases spanning the gap. The CDR3 loop spans 13 amino acids. Germline values: CDR1 LGHNT, CDR2 FRNRAP. The CDR3 DNA follows: TGTGCTAGTGGCCGGGGTGCCCTTGGTGAGCAGTTCTTC. Translated: CASGRGALGEQFF.

The CDR3 spells CSVGVNYGYTF. CDR3 sequence (DNA): TGCAGCGTTGGAGTAAACTATGGCTACACCTTC. This chain connects TRBV29-1 to TRBJ1-2; no firm D call. The CDR3 spans 11 residues. V lost 4 bases and J lost 2, with 5 bases in between. The germline CDR1 and CDR2 sequences are SQVTM and ANQGSEA.

This clone appeared a few times. The genes are TRBV28 and TRBJ1-6, with 9 nucleotides matching TRBD1. The germline V gene has CDR1 MDHEN and CDR2 SYDVKM. The V segment lost 3 bases and the J segment 0 bases; nucleotides outside the gene matches: 6. The CDR3 contains 18 residues. CDR3 sequence reads: CASSLTGGKGSYNSPLHF. The CDR3 DNA reads TGTGCCAGCAGTTTGACAGGGGGTAAGGGCTCCTATAATTCACCCCTCCACTTT.

This clone was found a few times. The gene calls are TRBV19 and TRBJ2-5; D is possibly TRBD2 (6 bases). The CDR3 is made up of 14 amino acids. Germline loops: CDR1 LNHDA, CDR2 SQIVND (reference sequence). V was clipped by 6 bases and J by 6 bases, with 17 bases between them. This chain's CDR3 is CASSRSGLHKTQYF. As DNA, the CDR3 is TGTGCCAGTAGCCGTAGCGGTCTCCATAAGACCCAGTACTTC.

The rearrangement joins TRBV12-5 to TRBJ2-1; 7 nucleotides align to TRBD2. Germline CDR1 LGHNT, CDR2 FRNRAP. The CDR3 length is 16 residues. V lost 5 bases to trimming and J lost 3 bases; unmatched junction nucleotides: 10. CDR3 DNA: TGTGCTAGTGGTCCCTATCTAGCGGAAGGCTACAATGAGCAGTTCTTC. Residues: CASGPYLAEGYNEQFF.

The rearrangement joins TRBV11-2 to TRBJ2-1; 7 positions match TRBD2. This CDR3 has 16 residues. With 3 bases clipped from V and 0 bases from J, the junction kept 5 bases outside the gene matches. Germline V gives CDR1 SGHAT, CDR2 FQNNGV. CDR3 sequence: CASSLGGGRSYNEQFF. The CDR3, as DNA: TGTGCCAGCAGCTTGGGGGGGGGACGCTCCTACAATGAGCAGTTCTTC. Full variable domain (remainder filled in from reference TRBV11-2 and TRBJ2-1): EAGVAQSPRYKIIEKRQSVAFWCNPISGHATLYWYQQILGQGPKLLIQFQNNGVVDDSQLPKDRFSAERLKGVDSTLKIQPAKLEDSAVYLCASSLGGGRSYNEQFFGPGTRLTVL.

J is TRBJ1-5 and V is TRBV20-1; possible D gene TRBD1, 6 bases. V lost 3 bases, J lost 2 bases, and 11 bases lay in between. Germline CDR1 and CDR2: DFQATT and SNEGSKA (reference sequence). There are 14 residues in the CDR3. CDR3 in amino acids: CSASLQGGNQPQHF. The CDR3 region has the DNA TGCAGTGCTAGTCTACAGGGTGGCAATCAGCCCCAGCATTTT.

This clone was observed a handful of times. The gene calls are TRBV11-2 and TRBJ2-7; the match to TRBD2 covers 8 bases. CDR1 is SGHAT, CDR2 FQNNGV, per germline. Trimming at V came to 6 bases and at J to 2 bases, leaving 12 bases not matched to a gene. This CDR3 spans 16 amino acids. In DNA, the CDR3 is TGTGCCAGCAGTCACCTCGGGGGGGCCAACCCCTACGAGCAGTACTTC. As protein: CASSHLGGANPYEQYF.

The V and J genes are TRBV7-9 and TRBJ2-7; TRBD1 agrees at 9 bases. V gave up 1 base and J gave up 4 bases; unmatched junction bases: 5. The CDR3 is 15 residues long. Germline CDR1 reads SEHNR; CDR2 reads FQNEAQ (reference sequence). The CDR3 is CASSLVDRGFYEQYF. CDR3 nucleotide sequence: TGTGCCAGCAGCTTAGTGGACAGGGGTTTTTACGAGCAGTACTTC. Full variable domain (missing parts from reference TRBV7-9 and TRBJ2-7): DTGVSQNPRHKITKRGQNVTFRCDPISEHNRLYWYRQTLGQGPEFLTYFQNEAQLEKSRLLSDRFSAERPKGSFSTLEIQRTEQGDSAMYLCASSLVDRGFYEQYFGPGTRLTVT.

The chain couples TRBV6-5 to TRBJ2-1; 8 bases fit TRBD2. The CDR3 has 15 amino acids. In germline, CDR1 is MNHEY, CDR2 SVGAGI. With 11 bases clipped from V and 3 bases from J, the junction kept 12 bases outside the gene matches. The CDR3 reads CACSSLAGVYNEQFF. Written as DNA, the CDR3 is TGTGCCTGTTCATCCCTAGCGGGCGTCTACAATGAGCAGTTCTTC.

V and J are TRBV19 and TRBJ2-1; 9 bases map to TRBD2. The germline gives CDR1 LNHDA, CDR2 SQIVND (reference sequence). The CDR3 covers 12 residues. Germline trimming cut 7 bases from V and 9 bases from J; bases unmatched to any gene: 4. In DNA form, the CDR3 reads TGTGCCAGTAAGGGACTAGCATTTGAGCAGTTCTTC. It yields the protein CASKGLAFEQFF.

This chain links TRBV24-1 with TRBJ2-6, with 7 bases fitting TRBD1. Germline trimming cut 2 bases from V and 0 bases from J; bases unmatched to any gene: 6. The CDR3 runs 18 residues. Germline V gene lookup returns CDR1 KGHDR and CDR2 SFDVKD. The CDR3 DNA reads TGTGCCACCAGTGATTATAGGGACAGCACCTCTGGGGCCAACGTCCTGACTTTC. Its protein is CATSDYRDSTSGANVLTF.

This clone was observed a single time. The J gene is TRBJ1-3, the V gene TRBV25-1; D remains unclear. This CDR3 is built from 13 residues. Per germline, CDR1 MGHDK and CDR2 SYGVNS. V was clipped by 3 bases and J by 4 bases, with 7 bases between them. The CDR3, as DNA: TGTGCCAGCAGTGATACGGGGGGAAACACCATATATTTT. Translating gives CASSDTGGNTIYF.

The chain has TRBV6-6 and TRBJ1-5; 8 bases match TRBD1. The CDR3 sequence is 15 residues long. The trim removed 2 bases at V and 4 bases at J, leaving 4 bases unmatched. Looked up from germline, CDR1 is MNHNY and CDR2 is SVGAGI (reference sequence). This CDR3 reads CASSYGTGFNQPQHF. The CDR3 coding sequence is TGTGCCAGCAGTTACGGGACAGGCTTTAATCAGCCCCAGCATTTT.

This clone was observed a few times. The chain uses TRBV28 and TRBJ2-3, with 10 nucleotides matching TRBD2. The CDR3 totals 19 residues. The J segment lost 0 bases and the V segment lost 0 bases, leaving 9 bases of the junction unmatched. Per germline, CDR1 MDHEN and CDR2 SYDVKM. The DNA for the CDR3 is TGTGCCAGCAGTTTATGGGCTAGCGGGAGCCGCCCTAGCACAGATACGCAGTATTTT. Translation gives CASSLWASGSRPSTDTQYF.

The chain couples TRBV19 to TRBJ1-1; 9 nucleotides agree with TRBD1. Germline V CDR1 and CDR2: LNHDA, SQIVND (reference sequence). This CDR3 contains 16 residues. Losses at the gene ends were 3 bases for V and 5 bases for J; bases not matched to a gene: 10. The CDR3 DNA follows: TGTGCCAGTAGTATCATGGGGGGGACAGGGAAGACTGAAGCTTTCTTT. It translates to CASSIMGGTGKTEAFF.

The chain combines TRBV7-9 with TRBJ1-3; D unresolved. The V end lost 6 bases, the J end lost 1 base, and 13 bases lay between the germline ends. From germline, CDR1 is SEHNR and CDR2 FQNEAQ (reference sequence). This CDR3 comprises 15 residues. CDR3 sequence reads: CASRDGRRSGNTIYF. DNA of the CDR3: TGTGCCAGCAGAGATGGACGGAGGTCTGGAAACACCATATATTTT.